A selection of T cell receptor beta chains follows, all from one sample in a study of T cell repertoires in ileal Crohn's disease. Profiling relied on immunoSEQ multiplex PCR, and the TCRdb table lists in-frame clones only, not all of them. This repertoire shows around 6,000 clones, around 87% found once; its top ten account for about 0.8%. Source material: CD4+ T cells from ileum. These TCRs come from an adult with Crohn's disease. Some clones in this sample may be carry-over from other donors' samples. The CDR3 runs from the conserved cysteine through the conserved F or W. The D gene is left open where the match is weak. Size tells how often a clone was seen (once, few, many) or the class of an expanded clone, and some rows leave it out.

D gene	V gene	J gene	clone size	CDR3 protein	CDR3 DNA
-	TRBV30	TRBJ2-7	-	CAWSITGWGREQYF	TGTGCCTGGAGTATCACAGGGTGGGGACGCGAGCAGTACTTC
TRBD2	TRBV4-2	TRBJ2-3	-	CASSQEMGSGRVNTQYF	TGTGCCAGCAGCCAAGAAATGGGTAGCGGGAGAGTAAATACGCAGTATTTT
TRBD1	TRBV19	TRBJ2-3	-	CASSGNTGGTDTQYF	TGTGCCAGTAGCGGCAATACAGGGGGCACAGATACGCAGTATTTT
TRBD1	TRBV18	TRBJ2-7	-	CASSPRQDRGYEQYF	TGTGCCAGCTCACCCCGGCAGGACAGGGGCTACGAGCAGTACTTC
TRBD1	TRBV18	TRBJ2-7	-	CASSPTGSHYEQYF	TGTGCCAGCTCACCGACAGGGAGTCACTACGAGCAGTACTTC
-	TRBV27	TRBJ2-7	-	CASSRAVSSYEQYF	TGTGCCAGCAGCCGAGCGGTAAGCTCCTACGAGCAGTACTTC
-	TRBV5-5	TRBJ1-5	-	CASSSPGGALVF	TGTGCCAGCAGCTCCCCGGGGGGGGCCTTGGTCTTT
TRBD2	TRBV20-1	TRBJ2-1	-	CSASPGEGQFF	TGCAGTGCTAGCCCGGGGGAGGGGCAGTTCTTC
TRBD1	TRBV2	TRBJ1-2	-	CASRKTTGNGYTF	TGTGCCAGCAGGAAGACGACAGGGAATGGCTACACCTTC
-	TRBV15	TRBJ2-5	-	CATSRVAGQETQYF	TGTGCCACCAGCAGGGTCGCGGGGCAAGAGACCCAGTACTTC
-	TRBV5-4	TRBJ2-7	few	CASSRDFLDAYEQYF	TGTGCCAGCAGCCGCGACTTTCTAGATGCCTACGAGCAGTACTTC
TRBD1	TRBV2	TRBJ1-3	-	CASSFSDRAGNTIYF	TGTGCCAGCAGCTTCTCGGACAGGGCTGGAAACACCATATATTTT
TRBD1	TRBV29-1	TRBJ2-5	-	CSARQGRETQYF	TGCAGCGCAAGACAGGGGCGAGAGACCCAGTACTTC
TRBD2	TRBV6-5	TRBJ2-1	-	CASSYQRELAYNEQFF	TGTGCCAGCAGTTACCAGCGGGAGTTGGCCTACAATGAGCAGTTCTTC
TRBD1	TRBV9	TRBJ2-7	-	CASSVGLTGVYEQYF	TGTGCCAGCAGCGTAGGACTAACAGGGGTATACGAGCAGTACTTC
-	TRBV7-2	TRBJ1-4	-	CASSLGVQSSNEKLFF	TGTGCCAGCAGCTTAGGGGTACAGAGTTCTAATGAAAAACTGTTTTTT
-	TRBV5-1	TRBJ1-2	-	CASSLYTGLNYGYTF	TGCGCCAGCAGCTTGTACACAGGTCTTAACTATGGCTACACCTTC
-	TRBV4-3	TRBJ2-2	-	CASSQDLFRLAFTGELFF	TGCGCCAGCAGCCAAGATCTTTTTAGGCTAGCGTTTACCGGGGAGCTGTTTTTT
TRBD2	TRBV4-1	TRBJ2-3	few	CASSLGLAVTDTQYF	TGCGCCAGCAGCCTGGGACTAGCGGTTACAGATACGCAGTATTTT
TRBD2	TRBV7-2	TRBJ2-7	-	CASSLVVAGGYEQYF	TGTGCCAGCAGCTTAGTGGTGGCGGGAGGCTACGAGCAGTACTTC
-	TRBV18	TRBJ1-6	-	CASSPRGRTDSPLHF	TGTGCCAGCTCACCACGGGGGAGGACGGATTCACCCCTCCACTTT
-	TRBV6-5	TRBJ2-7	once	CASSSRGAPSYEQYF	TGTGCCAGCAGTTCCCGCGGGGCTCCCTCCTACGAGCAGTACTTC
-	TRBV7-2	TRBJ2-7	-	CASSLDYYEQYF	TGTGCCAGCAGCTTGGACTATTACGAGCAGTACTTC
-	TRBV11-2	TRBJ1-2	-	CASSSHTGGVGYTF	TGTGCCAGCAGCAGCCATACGGGGGGCGTTGGCTACACCTTC
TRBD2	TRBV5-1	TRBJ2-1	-	CASSSRTSGQGNNEQFF	TGCGCCAGCAGCTCCCGGACTAGCGGACAAGGTAACAATGAGCAGTTCTTC
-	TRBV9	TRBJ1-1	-	CASSVGTDGVNTEAFF	TGTGCCAGCAGCGTAGGAACAGACGGGGTGAACACTGAAGCTTTCTTT
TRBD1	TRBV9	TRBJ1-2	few	CASSADPGQGAYGYTF	TGTGCCAGCAGCGCGGACCCGGGACAGGGGGCTTATGGCTACACCTTC
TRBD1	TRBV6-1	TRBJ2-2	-	CASSQGTGRFGELFF	TGTGCCAGCAGTCAAGGGACAGGGCGTTTCGGGGAGCTGTTTTTT
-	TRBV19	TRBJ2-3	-	CASSIGPLEFPQYF	TGTGCCAGTAGTATAGGGCCACTAGAATTCCCGCAGTATTTT
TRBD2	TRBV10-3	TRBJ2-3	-	CAISESSSGITDTQYF	TGTGCCATCAGTGAGTCGTCTAGCGGGATAACAGATACGCAGTATTTT
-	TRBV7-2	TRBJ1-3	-	CASSPSVAAGNTIYF	TGTGCCAGCAGCCCTAGCGTGGCCGCTGGAAACACCATATATTTT
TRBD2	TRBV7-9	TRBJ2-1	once	CASNWRLAGVDEQFF	TGTGCCAGCAACTGGAGACTAGCGGGGGTGGATGAGCAGTTCTTC
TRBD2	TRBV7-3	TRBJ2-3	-	CASSSGLAGVSDTQYF	TGTGCCAGCAGCTCAGGACTAGCGGGCGTCTCAGATACGCAGTATTTT
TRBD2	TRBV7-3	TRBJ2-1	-	CASSLTGTSDEQFF	TGTGCCAGCAGCTTAACCGGGACTAGTGATGAGCAGTTCTTC
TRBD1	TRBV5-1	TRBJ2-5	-	CASRPGQVQETQYF	TGCGCCAGCAGACCCGGACAGGTGCAAGAGACCCAGTACTTC
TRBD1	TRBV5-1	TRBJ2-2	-	CASSSGTVAGELFF	TGCGCCAGCAGCTCCGGGACAGTCGCCGGGGAGCTGTTTTTT
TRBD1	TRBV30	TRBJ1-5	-	CAWKQGVENNQPQHF	TGTGCCTGGAAACAGGGGGTTGAAAATAATCAGCCCCAGCATTTT
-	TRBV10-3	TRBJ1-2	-	CAISDNQNYGYTF	TGTGCCATCAGTGATAATCAGAACTATGGCTACACCTTC
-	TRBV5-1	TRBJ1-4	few	CASSLTVGATNEKLFF	TGCGCCAGCAGCTTAACGGTTGGAGCAACTAATGAAAAACTGTTTTTT
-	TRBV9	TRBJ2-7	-	CASSVGLFNTYEQYF	TGTGCCAGCAGCGTAGGGCTCTTTAACACCTACGAGCAGTACTTC
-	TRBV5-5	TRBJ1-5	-	CASSMQGDQPQHF	TGTGCCAGCAGCATGCAGGGTGATCAGCCCCAGCATTTT